The T cell receptor (beta chain) described here comes from a study of blood T cell repertoires in COVID-19. Study background: Samples of COVID-19 (acute and convalescent) were obtained from the United States, Italy and Spain. Sample material is recorded as cDNA or gDNA derived from T cells, B-cell-depleted T cells, or PBMCs.

The CDR3 has 16 residues. The ends lost 6 bases at V and 5 bases at J; junction bases unmatched: 11. Germline-derived CDR1 and CDR2 are MDHEN and SYDVKM. How the authors handled the data: Amplification of reference gene primers provided the estimated nucleated cell counts. The table came from immunoSEQ multiplex PCR; TCRdb's copy has only in-frame clones and leaves some out. D and trimming come from the DNA, and the V and J calls and clone size come from that table. Altogether over 200,000 clones are present, about nine tenths being singletons, with the ten largest covering roughly 2.5%. Sequencing input: peripheral blood. This TCR was recovered from a woman aged 55-75 years with acute or convalescent COVID-19. V and J are TRBV28 and TRBJ1-5; 9 bases are shared with TRBD1. The CDR3 protein is CASRFYGTGFDQPQHF. The CDR3 DNA follows: TGTGCCAGCAGGTTTTACGGGACAGGGTTTGATCAGCCCCAGCATTTT.